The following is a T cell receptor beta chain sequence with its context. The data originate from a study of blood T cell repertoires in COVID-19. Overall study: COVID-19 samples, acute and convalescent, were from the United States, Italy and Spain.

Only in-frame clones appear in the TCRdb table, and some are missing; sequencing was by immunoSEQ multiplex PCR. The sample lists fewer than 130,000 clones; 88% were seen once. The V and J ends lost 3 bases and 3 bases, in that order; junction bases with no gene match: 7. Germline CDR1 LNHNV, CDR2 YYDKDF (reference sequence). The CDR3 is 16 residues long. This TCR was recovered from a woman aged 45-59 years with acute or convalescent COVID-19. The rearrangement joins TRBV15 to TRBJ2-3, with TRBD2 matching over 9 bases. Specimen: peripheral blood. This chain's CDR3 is CATSRIAGEGTDTQYF. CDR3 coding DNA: TGTGCCACCAGCAGGATAGCGGGAGAGGGGACAGATACGCAGTATTTT.